This is a list of T cell receptor beta chains from one sample in a study of response to subunit inactivated influenza vaccine. MiXCR was run by TCRdb on the RT-PCR reads, yielding one entry per CDR3 protein. The profile covers around 180,000 distinct CDR3 sequences, with about 9% appearing a single time and about a tenth taken by the ten largest. The sample consisted of non-naive T cells sorted from PBMCs, taken on the day of vaccination. All receptors derive from a man aged 50-60 years who received an inactivated influenza vaccine. Both conserved end residues are trimmed from each CDR3. The order of the fields is V gene, D gene, CDR3 protein. D genes are given only for firm matches.

TRBV19,NA,ASSFGTGNYGYT
TRBV5-1,NA,ASSLDEGGLWETQY
TRBV6-5,NA,ASSYSGRYYNEQF
TRBV20-1,NA,RATRGQGHEQY
TRBV10-3,TRBD1,AISNRGQVETQY
TRBV10-3,NA,AISGGGFSNEQF
TRBV24-1,NA,ATSDKRYETGEQY
TRBV7-9,NA,ASSLRDKKEAF
TRBV28,NA,ASIREGRDTEAF
TRBV7-3,NA,ASSPNGHSVDTQY
TRBV7-2,NA,ASSLVLVEQF
TRBV28,TRBD1,ASSLTGGLVETQY
TRBV10-1,NA,ASSEAQGTGELF
TRBV5-1,NA,ASSLAGQGSQPQH
TRBV29-1,NA,SGTTGTGNTGELF
TRBV18,NA,ASSPLGIQETQY
TRBV20-1,NA,SARVLREIGYEQY
TRBV6-1,NA,ASTRLHSNTGELF
TRBV11-2,TRBD2,ASSIGASGSDEQY
TRBV29-1,NA,SVAIETGRGGTQY
TRBV10-3,TRBD1,AITPTGGSQETQY
TRBV7-8,NA,ASSLPVRLRRFTDTQY
TRBV28,NA,ASSGAQGSQPQH
TRBV5-1,NA,ASSLHEAGELF
TRBV5-1,NA,ASSLVRGNTDTQY
TRBV6-2/TRBV6-3,TRBD1,ASRGTGLRHF
TRBV3-1,NA,ATSRQDRVSPLH
TRBV6-2/TRBV6-3,NA,ASGLGGLEEKLF
TRBV12-3/TRBV12-4,NA,ASRLRENTEAF
TRBV7-3,NA,ASSLHQKETQY
TRBV9,NA,ASSLESGATYEQY
TRBV20-1,TRBD1,SAETGGGSGANVLT
TRBV30,NA,AWREEGAKNIQY
TRBV20-1,TRBD2,SARVGTSSSALEQY
TRBV14,TRBD2,ASSQAPSLAGATDTQY
TRBV7-2,TRBD2,ASSSGGVHFNEQF
TRBV12-3/TRBV12-4,TRBD1,ASRRDRGNQPQH